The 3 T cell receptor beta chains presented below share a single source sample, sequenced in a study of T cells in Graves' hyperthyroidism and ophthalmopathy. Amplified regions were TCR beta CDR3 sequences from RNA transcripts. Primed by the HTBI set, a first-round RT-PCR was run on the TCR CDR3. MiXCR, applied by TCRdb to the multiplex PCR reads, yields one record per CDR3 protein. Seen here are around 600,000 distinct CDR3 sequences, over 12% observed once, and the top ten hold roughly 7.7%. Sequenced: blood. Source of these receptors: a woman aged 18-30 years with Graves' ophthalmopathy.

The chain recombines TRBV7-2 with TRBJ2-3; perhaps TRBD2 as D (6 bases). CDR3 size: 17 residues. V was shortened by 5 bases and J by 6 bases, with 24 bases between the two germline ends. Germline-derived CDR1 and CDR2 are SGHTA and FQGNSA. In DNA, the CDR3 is TGTGCCAGCAGCCCCTGGGGCGGGACCACCCCGGGGGATACGCAGTATTTT. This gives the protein CASSPWGGTTPGDTQYF.

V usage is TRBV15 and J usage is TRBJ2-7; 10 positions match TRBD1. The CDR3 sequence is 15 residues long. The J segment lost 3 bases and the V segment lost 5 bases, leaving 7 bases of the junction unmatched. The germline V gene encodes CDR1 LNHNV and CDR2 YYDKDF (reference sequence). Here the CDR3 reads CATSPGTGALYEQYF. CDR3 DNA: TGTGCCACCAGCCCCGGGACAGGGGCCCTCTACGAGCAGTACTTC.

The CDR3 loop reads CASSGTGFYNEQFF. In DNA, the CDR3 is TGTGCCAGCAGTGGGACAGGTTTCTACAATGAGCAGTTCTTC. The chain carries TRBV6-1 and TRBJ2-1, with 7 bases matching TRBD1. CDR1 is MNHNS, CDR2 SASEGT, per germline. This CDR3 spans 14 amino acids. The trim removed 4 bases at V and 3 bases at J, leaving 3 bases unmatched.